The present T cell receptor (beta chain) was sequenced within a study of control samples from healthy donors and cancer patients. TCRdb keeps only in-frame clones here, not all; method: immunoSEQ multiplex PCR. The sample yields roughly 130,000 clones, around 90% seen once. Germline CDR1 SEHNR, CDR2 FQNEAQ (reference sequence). CDR3 length: 15 residues. J lost 7 bases, V lost 0 bases, and 7 bases had no gene match. This clone was seen only once. This clonotype was obtained from a man between 18 and 35 years old in good health. The gene calls are TRBV7-9 and TRBJ1-2; 8 nucleotides match TRBD1. Sequencing was done on a sample of blood. The CDR3 sequence: CASSLATGDFFGYTF. CDR3 nucleotides: TGTGCCAGCAGCTTAGCGACAGGGGATTTCTTTGGCTACACCTTC.